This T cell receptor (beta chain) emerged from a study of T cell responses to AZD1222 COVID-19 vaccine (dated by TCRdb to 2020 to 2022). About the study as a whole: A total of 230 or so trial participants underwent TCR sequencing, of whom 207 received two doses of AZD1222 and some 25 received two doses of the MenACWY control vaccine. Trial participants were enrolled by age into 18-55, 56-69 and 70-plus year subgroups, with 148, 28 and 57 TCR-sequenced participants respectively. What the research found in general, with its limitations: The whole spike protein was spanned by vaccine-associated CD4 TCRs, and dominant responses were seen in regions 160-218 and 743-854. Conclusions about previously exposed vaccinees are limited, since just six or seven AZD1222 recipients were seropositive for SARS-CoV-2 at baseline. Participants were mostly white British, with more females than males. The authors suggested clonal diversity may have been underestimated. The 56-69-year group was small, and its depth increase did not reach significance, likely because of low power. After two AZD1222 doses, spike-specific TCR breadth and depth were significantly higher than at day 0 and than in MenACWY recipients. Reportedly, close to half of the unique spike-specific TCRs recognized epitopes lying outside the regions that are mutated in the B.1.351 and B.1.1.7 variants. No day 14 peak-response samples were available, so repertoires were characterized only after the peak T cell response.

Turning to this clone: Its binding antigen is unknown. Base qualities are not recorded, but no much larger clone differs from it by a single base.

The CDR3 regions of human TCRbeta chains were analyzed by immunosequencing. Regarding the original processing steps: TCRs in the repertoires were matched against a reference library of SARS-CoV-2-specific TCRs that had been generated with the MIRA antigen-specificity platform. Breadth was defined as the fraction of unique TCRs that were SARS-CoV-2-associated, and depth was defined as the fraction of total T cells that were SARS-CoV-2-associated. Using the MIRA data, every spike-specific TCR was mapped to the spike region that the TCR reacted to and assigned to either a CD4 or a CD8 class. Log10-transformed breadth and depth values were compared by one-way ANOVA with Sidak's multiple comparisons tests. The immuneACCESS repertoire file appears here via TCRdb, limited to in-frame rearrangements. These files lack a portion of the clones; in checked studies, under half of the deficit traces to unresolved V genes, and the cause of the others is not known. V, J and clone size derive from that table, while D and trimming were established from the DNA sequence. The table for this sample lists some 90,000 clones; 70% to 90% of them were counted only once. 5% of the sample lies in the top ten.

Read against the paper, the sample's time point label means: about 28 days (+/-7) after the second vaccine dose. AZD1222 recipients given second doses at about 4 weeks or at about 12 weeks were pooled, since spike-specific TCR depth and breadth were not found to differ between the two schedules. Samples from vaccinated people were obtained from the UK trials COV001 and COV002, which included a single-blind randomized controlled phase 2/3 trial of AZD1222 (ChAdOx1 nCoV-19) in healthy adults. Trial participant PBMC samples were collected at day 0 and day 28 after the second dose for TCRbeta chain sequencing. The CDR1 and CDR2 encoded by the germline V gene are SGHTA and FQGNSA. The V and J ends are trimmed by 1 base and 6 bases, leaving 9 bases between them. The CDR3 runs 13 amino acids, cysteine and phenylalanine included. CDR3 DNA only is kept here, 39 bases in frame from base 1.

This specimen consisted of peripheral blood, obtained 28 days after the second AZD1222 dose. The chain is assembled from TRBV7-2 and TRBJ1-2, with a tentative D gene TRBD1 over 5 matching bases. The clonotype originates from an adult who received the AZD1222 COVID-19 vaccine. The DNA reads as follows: TGTGCCAGCAGCTTAGGGGGGGTGGATGGCTACACCTTC. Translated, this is CASSLGGVDGYTF.